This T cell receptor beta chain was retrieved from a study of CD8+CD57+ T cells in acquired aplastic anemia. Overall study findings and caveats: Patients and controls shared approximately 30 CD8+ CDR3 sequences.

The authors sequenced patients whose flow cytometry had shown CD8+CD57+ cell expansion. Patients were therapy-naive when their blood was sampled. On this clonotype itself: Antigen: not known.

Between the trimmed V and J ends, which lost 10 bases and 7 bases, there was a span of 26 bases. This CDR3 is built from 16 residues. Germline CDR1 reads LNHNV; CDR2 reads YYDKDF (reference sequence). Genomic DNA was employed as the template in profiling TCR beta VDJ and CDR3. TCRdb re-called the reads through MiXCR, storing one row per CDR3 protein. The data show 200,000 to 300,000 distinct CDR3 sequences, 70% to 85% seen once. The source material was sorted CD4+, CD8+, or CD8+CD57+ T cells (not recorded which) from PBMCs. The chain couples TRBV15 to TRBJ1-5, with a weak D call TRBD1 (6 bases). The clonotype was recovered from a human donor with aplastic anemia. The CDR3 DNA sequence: TGTGCCAGCAGTCGAGACAGGCACAGCCGCGCACAGCCCCAGCATTTT. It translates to CASSRDRHSRAQPQHF.